This T cell receptor beta chain emerged from a study of memory CD4+ T cells and cytomegalovirus serostatus. Across the study: Donors were healthy Belgian adults, some 10 CMV seropositive and approximately 23 seronegative. Study conclusions and caveats: CD4+ memory repertoires contained about two fifths of the 164 reported CMV TCRbeta sequences.

The sort gate was single viable CD3+CD4+CD8-CD45RO+ cells for memory CD4+ T cells. The CDR3 length is 19 residues. CDR1 and CDR2 from the germline V gene are SGHVS and FQNEAQ. Germline trimming cut 5 bases from V and 4 bases from J; bases unmatched to any gene: 17. This clone was counted a few times. The antigen is unknown. Authors' analysis steps: Out-of-frame sequences were removed, leaving 2 million to 2.5 million distinct TCRbeta sequences. TCRdb's table, derived via immunoSEQ multiplex PCR, lists solely in-frame clones and lacks some. V, J and clone size are taken as reported in that table, and D and trimming were inferred from the DNA itself. The sample holds around 30,000 clones; about 80% are singletons and the top ten take about 0.65%.

The TCR was taken from an adult in good health and CMV-seronegative. Some clones in this sample may be carry-over from other donors' samples. The chain has TRBV7-8 and TRBJ2-2; the match to TRBD2 covers 9 bases. The sequenced material came from memory CD4+ T cells from blood. The DNA of the CDR3 is TGTGCCAGCAGCCCGTACAGGGTTTTGAGCGGGGGGACCACCGGGGAGCTGTTTTTT. Translated, it gives CASSPYRVLSGGTTGELFF. Together with reference TRBV7-8 and TRBJ2-2, the CDR3 gives the full variable domain: GAGVSQSPRYKVAKRGQDVALRCDPISGHVSLFWYQQALGQGPEFLTYFQNEAQLDKSGLPSDRFFAERPEGSVSTLKIQRTQQEDSAVYLCASSPYRVLSGGTTGELFFGEGSRLTVL.